The clone carrying this T cell receptor (beta chain) was picked up a small number of times. Its antigen is currently unknown. Exclusion of a patient resulted from uncontrolled infection, other autoimmune disease, pregnancy or lactation. The sample originates from a study of T cells in Graves' hyperthyroidism and ophthalmopathy. Looking at the study overall: At initial diagnosis, before any treatment had begun, peripheral blood was obtained.

There were TCR beta CDR3 regions amplified from RNA transcripts. The HTBI primer set was used in a first-round RT-PCR of the TCR CDR3. Each CDR3 protein gets one entry after TCRdb re-called the multiplex PCR reads with MiXCR. The table lists approximately 400,000 distinct CDR3 sequences, 15% to 19% of them singletons. Whole-study results and caveats: Clonotypes that were expanded in thyroid above 0.001 mostly appeared in blood too.

The sequence came from a woman between 18 and 29 years old with Graves' hyperthyroidism that later progressed to Graves' ophthalmopathy. Sequenced material: blood.

As DNA, the CDR3 is TGTGCCAGCAATCGATGGGCCACAGATACGCAGTATTTT. Encoded protein: CASNRWATDTQYF. The genes are TRBV2 and TRBJ2-3; no clear D gene. The CDR3 totals 13 residues. The ends were cut back, 7 bases at V and 2 bases at J, with 10 bases in the middle. Germline V lookup: CDR1 SNHLY, CDR2 FYNNEI.